This T cell receptor beta chain was documented in a study of blood T cell repertoires in COVID-19. This table comes from immunoSEQ multiplex PCR, and its TCRdb copy is limited to in-frame clones, with some not included. The data show 300,000 to 500,000 clones, with 85% to 90% seen just once and roughly 0.97% held by the top ten. Germline lookup yields CDR1 SGHTA and CDR2 FQGNSA. This CDR3 is 16 amino acids long. V trimming: 1 base; J trimming: 1 base; junction bases outside the gene matches: 6. The chain is built from TRBV7-2 and TRBJ1-2; 7 positions agree with TRBD1. Sequenced sample: PBMCs or T cells enriched from blood (not recorded which). The sequence came from a woman between 25 and 40 years old with acute COVID-19. In DNA form, the CDR3 reads TGTGCCAGCAGCTTAGAGGGGGCAAAGGTTAACTATGGCTACACCTTC. Amino acids: CASSLEGAKVNYGYTF. The variable domain in full, completed from reference TRBV7-2 and TRBJ1-2, reads GAGVSQSPSNKVTEKGKDVELRCDPISGHTALYWYRQSLGQGLEFLIYFQGNSAPDKSGLPSDRFSAERTGGSVSTLTIQRTQQEDSAVYLCASSLEGAKVNYGYTFGSGTRLTVV.